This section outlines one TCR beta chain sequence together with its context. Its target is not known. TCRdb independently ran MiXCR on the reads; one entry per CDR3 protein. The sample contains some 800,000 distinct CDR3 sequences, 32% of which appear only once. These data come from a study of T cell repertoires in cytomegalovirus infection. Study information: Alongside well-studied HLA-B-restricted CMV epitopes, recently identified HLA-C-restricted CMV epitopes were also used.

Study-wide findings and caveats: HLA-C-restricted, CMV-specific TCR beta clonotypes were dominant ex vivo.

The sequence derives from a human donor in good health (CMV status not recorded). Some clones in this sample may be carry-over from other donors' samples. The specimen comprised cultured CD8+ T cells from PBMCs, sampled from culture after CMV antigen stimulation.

CDR3 sequence: CASSVKTTGAGPYEQYF. CDR3 nucleotide sequence: TGTGCCAGCAGTGTGAAAACAACAGGGGCCGGCCCCTACGAGCAGTACTTC. The rearrangement joins TRBV6-8 to TRBJ2-7; 7 bases are a match to TRBD1. The CDR3 length is 17 residues. Trimming cost V 5 bases and J 2 bases; bases outside gene matches: 15. The germline V gene has CDR1 MNHGY and CDR2 SAAAGT.